Presented here are 21 T cell receptor beta chains from one specimen sequenced in a study of OX40 agonist ivuxolimab in advanced cancers. Clones were read by immunoSEQ multiplex PCR, and TCRdb kept only the in-frame ones, dropping some. The table records approximately 58,000 clones, roughly nine tenths of them present only once. The material sequenced was CD4+ or CD8+ T cells sorted from blood, taken in a trial of the OX40 agonist ivuxolimab. These receptors were taken from an adult with an advanced solid tumor such as melanoma, head and neck, liver or kidney cancer.

The J gene is TRBJ1-2, the V gene TRBV20-1, with unresolved D. V was cut by 1 base and J by 6 bases, with 6 bases left in between. Germline CDR1 is DFQATT and CDR2 is SNEGSKA (reference sequence). CDR3 size: 11 residues. The CDR3 protein is CSARVWDGYTF. The CDR3 DNA follows: TGCAGTGCTAGAGTATGGGATGGCTACACCTTC.

The chain carries TRBV28 and TRBJ1-4; D uncertain. Trimming removed 6 bases at V and 3 bases at J, with 11 bases between. CDR1 is MDHEN and CDR2 is SYDVKM in the germline V gene. CDR3 length equals 14 residues. The CDR3 is CASSPIQSNEKLFF. CDR3 nucleotides: TGTGCCAGCAGCCCCATACAGTCTAATGAAAAACTGTTTTTT.

The chain couples TRBV5-4 to TRBJ2-3, with D possibly called TRBD1 or TRBD2 (5 bases each). Germline loops: CDR1 SGHNT, CDR2 YYREEE (reference sequence). The CDR3 extends over 14 amino acids. V lost 7 bases, J lost 1 base, and 13 bases lay in between. CDR3 amino acids: CASLPQGRTDTQYF. CDR3 bases: TGTGCCAGCCTTCCTCAGGGACGCACAGATACGCAGTATTTT.

This rearrangement joins TRBV27 to TRBJ2-7, with D perhaps matching TRBD1 (6 bases). The V end was cut by 2 bases, the J end by 3 bases, with 14 bases between. CDR3 length: 15 amino acids. Per germline, CDR1 MNHEY and CDR2 SMNVEV (reference sequence). The CDR3 sequence is CASSLKGARGYEQYF. As DNA, the CDR3 is TGTGCCAGCAGTTTAAAGGGCGCCAGGGGCTACGAGCAGTACTTC.

The chain joins TRBV5-6 to TRBJ2-3; no reliable D call. CDR3 length: 12 amino acids. The germline V and J ends were trimmed by 5 bases and 2 bases, with 6 bases remaining between them. Looked up from germline, CDR1 is SGHDT and CDR2 is YYEEEE. The CDR3 DNA reads TGTGCCAGCAGTGTGGACACAGATACGCAGTATTTT. Encoded protein: CASSVDTDTQYF.

This chain uses TRBV15 with TRBJ1-1; D is unclear. The CDR3 length is 15 residues. The V and J ends lost 4 bases and 0 bases respectively, with 12 bases between them. The V gene's germline CDR1 is LNHNV and CDR2 YYDKDF (reference sequence). The CDR3 is CATSTRTGMNTEAFF. In DNA, the CDR3 is TGTGCCACCAGCACCCGGACGGGGATGAACACTGAAGCTTTCTTT.

The V call is TRBV18, the J call TRBJ2-3; tentatively, D is TRBD2 (6 bases). The CDR3 loop spans 13 amino acids. Trimming left V 2 bases short and J 8 bases short, with 11 bases between. The germline gives CDR1 KGHSH, CDR2 LQKENI. The CDR3 protein is CASSPGGEATQYF. For the CDR3, the DNA is TGTGCCAGCTCACCAGGTGGGGAGGCTACGCAGTATTTT.

The chain uses TRBV7-2 and TRBJ2-1; a possible D gene is TRBD2 (6 bases). Germline V gene sequence: CDR1 SGHTA, CDR2 FQGNSA. The CDR3 spans 15 residues. V shed 5 bases and J shed 1 base, with 12 bases lying between them. The CDR3 here is CASSPHGGSYNEQFF. CDR3 nucleotide sequence: TGTGCCAGCAGCCCCCATGGGGGGTCCTACAATGAGCAGTTCTTC.

This chain uses TRBV21-1 with TRBJ2-1. TRBV21-1 is deemed a pseudogene. The CDR3 extends over 18 amino acids. CDR3 in amino acids: CASSKGREKGSSYNEQFF. In DNA form, the CDR3 reads TGTGCCAGCAGCAAAGGAAGGGAGAAGGGGAGCTCCTACAATGAGCAGTTCTTC.

V usage is TRBV27 and J usage is TRBJ2-5; D is possibly TRBD1 (5 bases). V lost 5 bases and J lost 1, with 11 bases in between. CDR3 length: 14 amino acids. Per germline, CDR1 MNHEY and CDR2 SMNVEV (reference sequence). The CDR3 protein is CASSRQGSQETQYF. The DNA for the CDR3 is TGTGCCAGCAGTCGGCAGGGTTCCCAAGAGACCCAGTACTTC.

The chain combines TRBV5-1 with TRBJ2-1; 7 bases line up with TRBD2. CDR1 is SGHRS and CDR2 is YFSETQ in the germline V gene. V was clipped by 0 bases and J by 8 bases; unmatched bases: 8. The CDR3 contains 15 residues. The CDR3 region has the DNA TGCGCCAGCAGCTTGGAAGGGCGGGAGTTCGATGAGCAGTTCTTC. This encodes CASSLEGREFDEQFF.

This chain links TRBV28 with TRBJ1-5; no clear D. Germline assignment: CDR1 MDHEN and CDR2 SYDVKM. The CDR3 has 12 amino acids. Trimming shortened V by 4 bases and J by 4 bases, and 5 bases separated the two germline ends. For the CDR3, the DNA is TGTGCCAGCAGTTACGAAAATCAGCCCCAGCATTTT. Its protein product is CASSYENQPQHF.

This chain uses TRBV28 with TRBJ2-3; no reliable D call. Germline V gives CDR1 MDHEN, CDR2 SYDVKM. The CDR3 totals 10 residues. The V end lost 3 bases, the J end lost 6 bases, and 1 base lay between the germline ends. This CDR3 reads CASSLDTQYF. DNA for the CDR3: TGTGCCAGCAGTTTGGATACGCAGTATTTT.

The rearrangement uses TRBV5-4 and TRBJ2-7; TRBD2 matches 12 bases. J was trimmed by 0 bases and V by 2 bases; bases with no gene match: 3. The CDR3 runs 16 residues. CDR1 is SGHNT and CDR2 is YYREEE in the germline V gene (reference sequence). Here the CDR3 reads CASSLRLAGASYEQYF. DNA of the CDR3: TGTGCCAGCAGCTTACGACTAGCGGGAGCCTCCTACGAGCAGTACTTC.

This clone counts as medium-sized. The rearrangement uses TRBV27 and TRBJ2-1; TRBD1 is a possible D gene (5 bases). This CDR3 is built from 12 residues. Germline V gene sequence: CDR1 MNHEY, CDR2 SMNVEV (reference sequence). V lost 2 bases and J 10 bases, leaving 9 bases between the germline ends. The CDR3 DNA reads TGTGCCAGCAGTTTAACAGGTGGCGAGCAGTTCTTC. Protein: CASSLTGGEQFF.

The J gene is TRBJ2-5, the V gene TRBV11-2; D is perhaps TRBD1 (6 bases). The V and J ends lost 4 bases and 1 base respectively, with 13 bases between them. The CDR3 totals 15 residues. Germline CDR1 SGHAT, CDR2 FQNNGV. The CDR3 is CASSSDSLFQETQYF. CDR3 DNA sequence: TGTGCCAGCAGCTCGGACAGCCTTTTCCAAGAGACCCAGTACTTC.

The rearrangement uses TRBV5-6 and TRBJ1-5; no reliable D call. In germline, CDR1 is SGHDT, CDR2 YYEEEE. CDR3 length: 14 amino acids. The V and J ends lost 3 bases and 5 bases respectively, with 12 bases between them. The CDR3 loop reads CASSSASHYQPQHF. For the CDR3, the DNA is TGTGCCAGCAGCTCAGCCAGTCACTATCAGCCCCAGCATTTT.

In DNA, the CDR3 is TGCACCAGCAGCCAAGAGGAGGGAACAGGTTGGAACTATGGCTACACCTTC. Translating it yields CTSSQEEGTGWNYGYTF. This chain connects TRBV1 to TRBJ1-2. TRBV1 is a recognized pseudogene. The CDR3 is 17 residues long.

The chain is built from TRBV30 and TRBJ2-7, with a possible D match to TRBD2 (5 bases). In germline, CDR1 is GTSNPN, CDR2 SVGIG (reference sequence). V was clipped by 4 bases and J by 3 bases, with 16 bases between them. This CDR3 region has 14 residues. The CDR3 spells CAWKLPGFHYEQYF. Written as DNA, the CDR3 is TGTGCCTGGAAGCTACCGGGATTCCACTACGAGCAGTACTTC.

V usage is TRBV6-5 and J usage is TRBJ2-7; D ambiguous. The germline CDR1 and CDR2 sequences are MNHEY and SVGAGI. The germline V and J ends were trimmed by 5 bases and 3 bases, with 11 bases remaining between them. The CDR3 has 13 amino acids. CDR3 in DNA: TGTGCCAGCAGTCGGCCGCCCATCTACGAGCAGTACTTC. It yields the protein CASSRPPIYEQYF.

This clone was observed once. The chain couples TRBV9 to TRBJ2-3; D possibly corresponds to TRBD1 (6 bases). This CDR3 is built from 14 residues. The V gene lost 0 bases and the J gene lost 6 bases, with 11 bases spanning the gap. Germline values: CDR1 SGDLS, CDR2 YYNGEE. CDR3 loop: CASSVAQGWDTQYF. CDR3 bases: TGTGCCAGCAGCGTAGCGCAGGGGTGGGATACGCAGTATTTT.